This paragraph reports one T cell receptor beta chain. Antigen: not known. Germline values: CDR1 SGHTA, CDR2 FQGNSA. Trimming took 2 bases from V and 1 from J, leaving 9 bases between them. The CDR3 consists of 14 residues. Some clones are missing from TCRdb's copy, which holds only in-frame ones; the method was immunoSEQ multiplex PCR. Of roughly 100,000 clones in the sample, 90% to 95% were seen once. The sample is drawn from a study of OX40 agonist ivuxolimab in advanced cancers. Study details: Three patients responded partially, comprising one with hepatocellular carcinoma and two with cutaneous melanoma.

Study-level points and caveats: CD4+ and CD8+ T cells in blood underwent clonal expansion by week 6 at 0.1 to 3.0 mg/kg.

This TCR was sampled from an adult with an advanced solid tumor such as melanoma, head and neck, liver or kidney cancer. Sequenced here: CD4+ or CD8+ T cells sorted from blood, sampled in a trial of the OX40 agonist ivuxolimab. This chain uses TRBV7-2 with TRBJ2-7; TRBD1 might be the D (5 bases). CDR3 sequence reads: CASSLSTGSYEQYF. DNA for the CDR3: TGTGCCAGCAGCTTATCAACAGGATCCTACGAGCAGTACTTC.